These 15 T cell receptor beta chains originate from one sample sequenced in a study of OX40 agonist ivuxolimab in advanced cancers. Assay: immunoSEQ multiplex PCR; the TCRdb copy retains only in-frame clones and omits some. The sample comprises under 110,000 clones, roughly nine tenths of which are singletons, and about 0.48% rests with the top ten. The specimen comprised CD4+ or CD8+ T cells sorted from blood, sampled in a trial of the OX40 agonist ivuxolimab. These TCRs come from an adult with an advanced solid tumor such as melanoma, head and neck, liver or kidney cancer.

This clone came up once. V and J are TRBV11-2 and TRBJ1-3, with D maybe TRBD1 (5 bases). The CDR3 spans 18 residues. Trimming cost V 1 base and J 0 bases, with 16 bases left between them. Germline CDR1 is SGHAT and CDR2 is FQNNGV. The CDR3 loop reads CASSLVFLRGNSGNTIYF. In DNA, the CDR3 is TGTGCCAGCAGCTTAGTGTTTTTGCGGGGGAACTCTGGAAACACCATATATTTT.

The chain recombines TRBV11-3 with TRBJ2-3; TRBD2 matches at 10 bases. The CDR3 is made up of 15 amino acids. The V gene end was trimmed by 3 bases and the J gene end by 6 bases; junction bases not matched to a gene: 6. In germline, CDR1 is SGHNT, CDR2 YENEEA. The CDR3 DNA sequence: TGTGCCAGCAGCTTGAGCGGGGGGGCCGCGGATACGCAGTATTTT. This encodes CASSLSGGAADTQYF. Supplemented by reference TRBV11-3 and TRBJ2-3, the full variable domain reads EAGVVQSPRYKIIEKKQPVAFWCNPISGHNTLYWYLQNLGQGPELLIRYENEEAVDDSQLPKDRFSAERLKGVDSTLKIQPAELGDSAVYLCASSLSGGAADTQYFGPGTRLTVL.

The chain uses TRBV5-1 and TRBJ2-7; D remains ambiguous. The CDR3 has 15 residues. V lost 5 bases and J lost 0, with 15 bases in between. The germline V gene has CDR1 SGHRS and CDR2 YFSETQ. CDR3 in amino acids: CASRDQPLLSYEQYF. CDR3 nucleotide sequence: TGCGCCAGCAGAGATCAACCTCTACTCTCCTACGAGCAGTACTTC.

This clone was found a few times. The V call is TRBV6-5, the J call TRBJ1-5, with TRBD1 matching 10 bases. The V and J ends lost 3 bases and 5 bases, in that order; junction bases with no gene match: 1. The germline CDR1 and CDR2 sequences are MNHEY and SVGAGI. The CDR3 sequence is 14 residues long. In DNA form, the CDR3 reads TGTGCCAGCAGTTATGGGACAGGGGATCAGCCCCAGCATTTT. Its translation is CASSYGTGDQPQHF.

This chain joins TRBV10-3 and TRBJ2-5; D tentatively reads TRBD1 or TRBD2 (6 bases each). Germline-derived CDR1 and CDR2 are ENHRY and SYGVKD. The CDR3 spans 16 residues. The germline V and J ends were trimmed by 2 bases and 5 bases, with 18 bases remaining between them. The chain's CDR3 is CAISEPNRGASETQYF. For the CDR3, the DNA is TGTGCCATCAGTGAGCCGAATAGGGGGGCCTCGGAGACCCAGTACTTC.

This clone was seen only once. The chain employs TRBV5-4 and TRBJ1-2; tentative D call: TRBD1 (5 bases). In germline, CDR1 is SGHNT, CDR2 YYREEE (reference sequence). The CDR3 has 15 residues. V gave up 0 bases and J gave up 7 bases, with 16 bases separating them. CDR3 coding DNA: TGTGCCAGCAGCTTGGTATCCAGGCAGGGTGGTGGCTACACCTTC. Its protein product is CASSLVSRQGGGYTF.

The chain links TRBV7-8 to TRBJ2-1; 7 bases are shared with TRBD1. The CDR3 is 13 amino acids. The J segment lost 11 bases and the V segment lost 5 bases, leaving 9 bases of the junction unmatched. CDR1 SGHVS and CDR2 FQNEAQ come from the germline V gene. The CDR3 sequence: CASSGSPGQQQFF. CDR3 DNA sequence: TGTGCCAGCAGCGGGAGTCCGGGACAGCAGCAGTTCTTC.

CDR3 residues: CASSERGGGSTDTQYF. The CDR3 DNA sequence: TGCGCCAGCAGTGAGAGGGGCGGGGGGAGCACAGATACGCAGTATTTT. The V and J genes are TRBV10-2 and TRBJ2-3, with TRBD2 identical over 8 bases. This CDR3 has 16 residues. Germline V gives CDR1 WSHSY, CDR2 SAAADI. The trim removed 2 bases at V and 0 bases at J, leaving 4 bases unmatched.

Written as DNA, the CDR3 is TGTGCCAGCAGTGAATCGGCCAGCGGGGGGGCCTACAATGAGCAGTTCTTC. Translated, it gives CASSESASGGAYNEQFF. The genes are TRBV6-1 and TRBJ2-1, with 10 positions matching TRBD2. This CDR3 contains 17 residues. The V segment lost 2 bases and the J segment 2 bases; nucleotides outside the gene matches: 6. Germline V gene lookup returns CDR1 MNHNS and CDR2 SASEGT.

This clone was seen only once. The chain joins TRBV19 to TRBJ1-2; the D gene is possibly TRBD1 (5 bases). The CDR3 spans 14 residues. Germline CDR1 is LNHDA and CDR2 is SQIVND (reference sequence). V gave up 1 base and J gave up 3 bases, with 9 bases separating them. Here the CDR3 DNA reads TGTGCCAGTAGTATAGTGGGGCAGCACTATGGCTACACCTTC. Amino acid sequence: CASSIVGQHYGYTF.

This clone was seen once. The chain links TRBV5-8 to TRBJ1-4, with D maybe TRBD1 (6 bases). The V gene's germline CDR1 is SGHTS and CDR2 YDEGEE. The ends were cut back, 0 bases at V and 0 bases at J, with 12 bases in the middle. There are 17 residues in the CDR3. The CDR3, as DNA: TGTGCCAGCAGCTTGGCCAACGGACAGACAACTAATGAAAAACTGTTTTTT. It codes for CASSLANGQTTNEKLFF.

The chain employs TRBV28 and TRBJ2-7; TRBD2 is a possible D gene (5 bases). Germline V gene lookup returns CDR1 MDHEN and CDR2 SYDVKM. The ends were cut back, 7 bases at V and 2 bases at J, with 12 bases in the middle. CDR3 length equals 13 residues. CDR3 residues: CASMTGRTYEQYF. CDR3 DNA sequence: TGTGCCAGCATGACGGGAAGGACCTACGAGCAGTACTTC.

V and J are TRBV7-3 and TRBJ1-4, with a weak D call TRBD1 (6 bases). Germline V gene data show CDR1 as SGHTA and CDR2 as FQGTGA. V was pared by 2 bases and J by 7 bases, with 14 bases between. The CDR3 has 15 amino acids. Written as DNA, the CDR3 is TGTGCCAGCAGCTTAGGAGGGGGGATTGGTGAAAAACTGTTTTTT. Translated: CASSLGGGIGEKLFF.

This clone came up once. The genes are TRBV29-1 and TRBJ2-5, with TRBD2 identical over 9 bases. This CDR3 has 12 amino acids. Germline lookup yields CDR1 SQVTM and CDR2 ANQGSEA. CDR3 residues: CSKRGAEETQYF. CDR3 nucleotide sequence: TGCAGTAAGCGGGGGGCAGAGGAGACCCAGTACTTC.

CDR3 bases: TGCAGCGTTAGGACGGATGACAATCAGCCCCAGCATTTT. Translation gives CSVRTDDNQPQHF. The V gene is TRBV29-1, the J gene TRBJ1-5; D uncertain. CDR3 length equals 13 residues. Germline-derived CDR1 and CDR2 are SQVTM and ANQGSEA. V was cut by 5 bases and J by 3 bases, with 11 bases left in between.